The present T cell receptor beta chain was sequenced within a study of T-cell memory formation after mild COVID-19. Study-wide points: For second-wave clones that peaked at day 37, SARS-CoV-2 specificity went unverified. The main location of contracting CD4+ clones was CM and EM, and that of contracting CD8+ clones was EMRA. Day 15 to 85 contractors were CD4/CD8 balanced; later expanders leaned CD4+.

This clonotype came up many times. Its specificity is unknown. The TCR alpha and TCR beta cDNA libraries, bearing sample barcodes and UMIs, were generated by 5'RACE using constant-segment primers. MiXCR, run by TCRdb on the 5' RACE reads, gives a single entry per CDR3 protein. The sample has over 120,000 distinct CDR3 sequences; 5.5% to 7% are singletons. V was trimmed by 1 base and J by 5 bases, leaving 11 bases between them. The CDR3 has 14 amino acids. Germline assignment: CDR1 SGHTA and CDR2 FQGNSA. This receptor was identified in an adult woman who had mild COVID-19 (a few samples of this study predate the infection). Cell type and time point are not known. Sequenced sample: PBMCs or a T cell subset sorted from them (not recorded which). The rearrangement links TRBV7-2 to TRBJ2-5; D not resolved. CDR3 sequence (DNA): TGTGCCAGCAGCTTAGTTCCGTCCACTGAGACCCAGTACTTC. It specifies CASSLVPSTETQYF.